This T cell receptor (beta chain) was observed in a study of T cell responses to AZD1222 COVID-19 vaccine. Across the study: Doses given second, at about 4 or about 12 weeks, were pooled. Broader study findings: Donors, mostly white British, included more females; clonal diversity was possibly underestimated. Among AZD1222 vaccinees, only six were seropositive at baseline. In the spike-specific TCR repertoire, nearly half reportedly target unmutated variant regions.

A remark on this clone: The antigen remains undetermined.

Produced via immunoSEQ multiplex PCR; TCRdb's table is partial and in-frame only. The data show about 160,000 clones, with 94% seen just once and 0.95% to 1.5% held by the top ten. The source is an adult in good health. The specimen was peripheral blood, collected on day 0 of AZD1222 vaccination.

CDR3 sequence reads: CASSQSLASEQFF. CDR3 sequence (DNA): TGTGCCAGCAGCCAATCTCTAGCGAGTGAGCAGTTCTTC. The genes are TRBV3-1 (or the pseudogene TRBV3-2) and TRBJ2-1; TRBD2 is a possible D gene (6 bases). Trimming cost V 2 bases and J 9 bases, with 11 bases left between them. From germline, CDR1 is LGHDT and CDR2 YNNKEL (reference sequence). The CDR3 covers 13 residues.